This T cell receptor beta chain was found in a study of T cell repertoires in cytomegalovirus infection. On the study more broadly: Epitope selection comprised recently identified HLA-C-restricted CMV epitopes and well-studied HLA-B-restricted CMV epitopes.

Study-wide findings and caveats: Across the ex vivo response, the dominant clonotypes were HLA-C-restricted CMV-specific TCR beta clonotypes.

TCRdb redid the calling of the reads with MiXCR, one entry per CDR3 protein. In the table there are fewer than 350,000 distinct CDR3 sequences, almost 30% of which are singletons. This clonotype was seen more than once but under ten times. Its antigen is unidentified. This CDR3 contains 16 residues. The trim removed 0 bases at V and 3 bases at J, leaving 7 bases unmatched. Germline CDR1 SGHAT, CDR2 FQDESV (reference sequence). This rearrangement joins TRBV11-1 to TRBJ2-7; 8 bases are shared with TRBD1. The starting material was cultured PBMCs, obtained from culture after CMV antigen stimulation. This receptor was identified in a human donor in good health (CMV status not recorded). Some clones in this sample may be carry-over from other donors' samples. The CDR3 sequence is CASSLAPQGALYEQYF. DNA of the CDR3: TGTGCCAGCAGCTTAGCGCCGCAGGGGGCCCTCTACGAGCAGTACTTC.